This TCR beta chain was profiled in a study of shared clonotypes between healthy human individuals. The study, taken as a whole, reports: Tissue TCR repertoires likely differ from these blood-only repertoires. A small donor pool kept down the genetic and exposure-history diversity that was represented.

Trimming pared 3 bases from V and 2 bases from J, leaving 8 bases between. The germline CDR1 and CDR2 sequences are SGHNT and YYREEE (reference sequence). The CDR3 is 14 residues long. Positive CCR7 selection of CD45RO-negative cells yielded the naive CD8 cells, and terminally differentiated effector memory CD45RA+ cells were excluded. All donors were Caucasian adults living in Nashville, Tennessee. TCRdb keeps only in-frame clones here, not all; method: immunoSEQ multiplex PCR. The sample has roughly 1,800,000 clones, about 94% seen once. In regard to this clone: Antigen: not known.

This chain links TRBV5-4 with TRBJ1-4, with unresolved D. Sequenced material: naive CD8+ T cells sorted from blood. The TCR sequence derives from a man between 18 and 29 years old in good health. Written as DNA, the CDR3 is TGTGCCAGCAGCTCGACACCGACTAATGAAAAACTGTTTTTT. Amino acids: CASSSTPTNEKLFF.